Listed below are T cell receptor beta chains from one sample, sequenced in a study of shared clonotypes between healthy human individuals. The assay was immunoSEQ multiplex PCR, and TCRdb's table has in-frame clones only and misses some. The sample lists about 1 million clones, around 78% occurring once. Sample: memory CD4+ T cells from PBMCs. These receptors originate from a man between 18 and 29 years old in good health. Some clones in this sample may be carry-over from other donors' samples. Each CDR3 is given without its conserved first and last residue. The order of the fields is V gene, clone size, CDR3 protein. Clone size is given for some rows only: seen once, a few or many times, or a class if the clone is expanded.

V gene: TRBV5-4; clone size: NA; CDR3 protein: ASSLEGTGEEQY
V gene: TRBV2; clone size: NA; CDR3 protein: ATSLVLAADTQY
V gene: TRBV7-6; clone size: NA; CDR3 protein: ASSFPGVSSEAF
V gene: TRBV6-4; clone size: NA; CDR3 protein: ASSDTGANKETQY
V gene: TRBV29-1; clone size: NA; CDR3 protein: SVGDRVGYT
V gene: TRBV18; clone size: NA; CDR3 protein: ASSIGQGGSYEQY
V gene: TRBV5-5; clone size: NA; CDR3 protein: ASSPPGAGVYEQY
V gene: TRBV18; clone size: NA; CDR3 protein: ASSPDQAGRNEKLF
V gene: TRBV19; clone size: NA; CDR3 protein: ASSIGMAEPQH
V gene: TRBV6-5; clone size: NA; CDR3 protein: ASSRQGLLYEQY
V gene: TRBV4-2; clone size: NA; CDR3 protein: ASSQEPLASGTDTQY
V gene: TRBV19; clone size: NA; CDR3 protein: ASTLTVINYGYT
V gene: TRBV11-2; clone size: once; CDR3 protein: ASSIPPGQGAREQY
V gene: TRBV5-1; clone size: NA; CDR3 protein: ASSAQTFSASYGYT
V gene: TRBV6-5; clone size: NA; CDR3 protein: ASSYPDDRDQPQH
V gene: TRBV5-1; clone size: NA; CDR3 protein: ASSLDSGAKNIQY
V gene: TRBV7-2; clone size: NA; CDR3 protein: ASSLTGSSGRISYNEQF
V gene: TRBV5-8; clone size: NA; CDR3 protein: ASSLDRKNIQY
V gene: TRBV28; clone size: few; CDR3 protein: ASSLQGANEKLF
V gene: TRBV2; clone size: NA; CDR3 protein: ASTEEAGEY
V gene: TRBV12-5; clone size: NA; CDR3 protein: ASGLPPPGTQF